This TCR beta chain is drawn from a study of shared clonotypes between healthy human individuals. Study-wide points: Naive subsets generally exceeded memory subsets in estimated richness.

Looked up from germline, CDR1 is MDHEN and CDR2 is SYDVKM. The V and J ends lost 5 bases and 0 bases respectively, with 7 bases between them. CDR3 length equals 13 residues. Study donors comprised healthy, HIV-negative adults devoid of recent acute infection or vaccination. Each donor was a Caucasian adult residing in Nashville, Tennessee. Deep level was the assay's run setting. TCRdb's copy holds only in-frame clones and misses some; the assay was immunoSEQ multiplex PCR. The sample yields over 2 million clones, 85% to 95% seen once. On this clone itself: Its specificity is unknown.

Sequenced: naive CD4+ T cells from PBMCs. Subset in this sample: CD45RA+ positively selected. V usage is TRBV28 and J usage is TRBJ1-1; D gene unclear. The TCR comes from a man between 18 and 35 years old in good health. Some clones in this sample may be carry-over from other donors' samples. The DNA for the CDR3 is TGTGCCAGCAGTACTCACTTGAACACTGAAGCTTTCTTT. It translates to CASSTHLNTEAFF.